What follows describes a single TCR beta chain. Its antigen remains unidentified. This record belongs to a study of PD-L1 blockade in urothelial cancer. Indicated time point: pretreatment peripheral blood. Sequenced by immunoSEQ multiplex PCR; TCRdb stores in-frame clones only, minus some. Among roughly 100,000 clones, roughly 90% were seen once, and the ten largest hold 0.85% to 1%. The CDR3 is made up of 12 amino acids. Trimming removed 2 bases from V and 13 bases from J; junction bases left unmatched: 3. Per the germline V gene, CDR1 is SGHKS and CDR2 is YYEKEE (reference sequence). Study findings and constraints: When pretreatment blood TCR clonality was below the median, it predicted better survival. Durable-benefit patients showed greater tumor-associated blood clone expansion at 3 weeks.

The J gene is TRBJ1-5, the V gene TRBV5-5, with 10 bases that match TRBD1. This TCR derives from a woman aged 80 or older with urothelial cancer. The source material was PBMCs, sampled around atezolizumab (anti-PD-L1) treatment. This chain's CDR3 is CASSFWGQGQHF. The CDR3 DNA reads TGTGCCAGCAGCTTCTGGGGACAGGGGCAGCATTTT.